This is a list of T cell receptor beta chains from one sample in a study of control samples from healthy donors and cancer patients. Measured with immunoSEQ multiplex PCR; TCRdb has only the in-frame clones, and not every one. The repertoire holds 75,000 to 95,000 clones, approximately 90% seen once, with around 5.7% in the top ten. Sequencing input: blood. The receptors come from a woman between 45 and 65 years old in good health. Each CDR3 is given without its conserved first and last residue.

TRBV19	TRBJ2-6	ASSTYRGSGANVLT
TRBV7-2	TRBJ2-3	ASSPRLADTQY
TRBV12-3/TRBV12-4	TRBJ1-3	ASIPASGNTIY
TRBV25-1	TRBJ2-3	ASRQHPGQGEDTQY
TRBV24-1	TRBJ2-7	ATSDLSGGHSYEQY
TRBV3-1/TRBV3-2	TRBJ2-7	ASSPQAGGGLTSYEQY
TRBV10-1	TRBJ1-1	ASSEVQGGLAF
TRBV5-4	TRBJ2-3	ASSLAGQGSDTQY
TRBV6-5	TRBJ1-1	ASSLTLSSAEAF
TRBV13	TRBJ1-4	ASSGIQGFANEKLF
TRBV3-1/TRBV3-2	TRBJ2-7	ASSQVPRAAYEQY
TRBV30	TRBJ1-1	AWSEVGGGEAF
TRBV25-1	TRBJ1-2	ASSPGNGYT